This T cell receptor beta chain appears in the sequencing data of a study of shared clonotypes between healthy human individuals. As to this clone: Antigen specificity is unknown.

The study, taken as a whole, reports: A reduction in generation probabilities was seen for non-shared clonotypes relative to those shared by all four donors.

The CDR3 has 14 amino acids. Germline loops: CDR1 SGHKS, CDR2 YYEKEE (reference sequence). With 1 base removed from V and 7 bases from J, the gap between germline ends came to 15 bases. Each PCR replicate from the sorted subsets contained 150 to 250 ng DNA, which is about 30,000 T cell genomes. The assay was immunoSEQ multiplex PCR, and TCRdb's table has in-frame clones only and misses some. The sample lists millions of clones, over 85% seen once, with 0.39% in the top ten. This TCR was sampled from a young man in good health. Some clones in this sample may be carry-over from other donors' samples. The V call is TRBV5-5, the J call TRBJ2-7; D may be TRBD2 (6 bases). Sequenced input: naive CD4+ T cells from PBMCs. Specified subset: CD45RA+ positively selected. CDR3 loop: CASSLLAAGFEQYF. The CDR3 DNA reads as TGTGCCAGCAGCTTGTTAGCGGCGGGTTTTGAGCAGTACTTC.